This T cell receptor beta chain appears in the sequencing data of a study of cytomegalovirus exposure and HLA in healthy donors. Study conclusions and caveats: Association of a missense DCLRE1C variant with TCR beta V- and J-gene trimming was reported in a later analysis. When a later analysis compared HLA-associated TCR beta chains with equally common others, the HLA-associated chains turned out to be more clonally expanded and to have lower generation probabilities.

PCR primers comprised 60 Vbeta and 13 Jbeta primers. Clones were sequenced by immunoSEQ multiplex PCR, and TCRdb holds only the in-frame ones, with some missing. The table includes some 150,000 clones, approximately 65% detected once. The germline gives CDR1 SGDLS, CDR2 YYNGEE. CDR3 length: 14 amino acids. Unmatched junction bases numbered 5, after V lost 0 bases and J lost 6 bases. As for this clone: Its antigen is currently unknown.

The clonotype was recovered from a man aged 40-49 years in good health and CMV-seronegative. The sequenced material came from PBMCs. The chain recombines TRBV9 with TRBJ1-2; 7 nucleotides align to TRBD1. The CDR3 loop is CASSVVRGLDGYTF. Here the CDR3 DNA reads TGTGCCAGCAGCGTAGTGAGGGGGCTCGATGGCTACACCTTC.